The rows below give T cell receptor beta chains drawn from one sample of a study of cytotoxic CD8 clonotypes in ibrutinib-treated CLL. Profiled with immunoSEQ multiplex PCR; TCRdb holds only in-frame clones, not every one. The table includes 45,000 to 55,000 clones, 53% detected once. The sequencing used PBMCs, collected after 12 months of ibrutinib treatment. The receptors were gathered from a human donor with chronic lymphocytic leukemia. Each CDR3 is given with its conserved first and last residue. Each record gives: CDR3 DNA, CDR3 protein, clone size, D gene, V gene, J gene. D genes are given only for firm matches. Clone size is shown for a subset of rows, as once, few, many or a class of expanded clone.

DNA: TGTGCCAGCAGCGTAGGACACCTTAGCACAGATACGCAGTATTTT; CDR3: CASSVGHLSTDTQYF; size: -; D: -; V: TRBV5-6; J: TRBJ2-3
DNA: TGTGCCACCTCAGACAGGGTCTATGGCTACACCTTC; CDR3: CATSDRVYGYTF; size: -; D: TRBD1; V: TRBV10-3; J: TRBJ1-2
DNA: TGCGCCAGCAGCTTGGAGGGATCGATGACAGATACGCAGTATTTT; CDR3: CASSLEGSMTDTQYF; size: -; D: -; V: TRBV5-1; J: TRBJ2-3
DNA: TGTGCCAGCAGCTTGACCGGGACAGGGAAAGAGACCCAGTACTTC; CDR3: CASSLTGTGKETQYF; size: few; D: TRBD1; V: TRBV7-3; J: TRBJ2-5
DNA: TGTGCCAGCAGCGTAGACAAGGGGTCAAACTATGGCTACACCTTC; CDR3: CASSVDKGSNYGYTF; size: -; D: -; V: TRBV9; J: TRBJ1-2
DNA: TGCGCCAGCAGTGGCAAGGGACAGAACACTGAAGCTTTCTTT; CDR3: CASSGKGQNTEAFF; size: few; D: -; V: TRBV23-1; J: TRBJ1-1
DNA: TGTGCCAGCAGGCAGGAGTTCGCGAACACCGGGGAGCTGTTTTTT; CDR3: CASRQEFANTGELFF; size: -; D: -; V: TRBV4-2; J: TRBJ2-2
DNA: TGCGCCAGCAGTCATAGAACCCTAGCGGGAGGGTCCAAAAACATTCAGTACTTC; CDR3: CASSHRTLAGGSKNIQYF; size: -; D: TRBD2; V: TRBV23-1; J: TRBJ2-4
DNA: TGCGCCAGCAGGGGGGGCTACACAATAACCAATGAGCAGTTCTTC; CDR3: CASRGGYTITNEQFF; size: few; D: -; V: TRBV5-1; J: TRBJ2-1
DNA: TGTGCCAGTAGTATCGCGAACACCGGGGAGCTGTTTTTT; CDR3: CASSIANTGELFF; size: -; D: -; V: TRBV19; J: TRBJ2-2
DNA: TGTGCCAGCAGCCCGACAGGGGTTTATAGCAATCAGCCCCAGCATTTT; CDR3: CASSPTGVYSNQPQHF; size: -; D: TRBD1; V: TRBV27; J: TRBJ1-5
DNA: TGTGCCAGCAGCACATTGCGGACTAGCGGGAGGGCCTTATCCTACAATGAGCAGTTCTTC; CDR3: CASSTLRTSGRALSYNEQFF; size: once; D: -; V: TRBV21-1; J: TRBJ2-1
DNA: TGTGCCAGCTCACCCCAAGGACGGGGGGATGAGCAGTTCTTC; CDR3: CASSPQGRGDEQFF; size: -; D: TRBD2; V: TRBV18; J: TRBJ2-1
DNA: TGTGCCAGTAACGTAGGGATGGGGCTGATCTACGAGCAGTACTTC; CDR3: CASNVGMGLIYEQYF; size: -; D: -; V: TRBV19; J: TRBJ2-7
DNA: TGTGCCAGCAGTGCAGGTGGCAGCTACAATGAGCAGTTCTTC; CDR3: CASSAGGSYNEQFF; size: -; D: -; V: TRBV25-1; J: TRBJ2-1
DNA: TGTGCCAGCAGCTCAACAGGGGGCGCCTGGAATGAGCAGTTCTTC; CDR3: CASSSTGGAWNEQFF; size: few; D: TRBD1; V: TRBV7-3; J: TRBJ2-1
DNA: TGCGCCAGCAGCCAAGTGACCCGTCTTAACACCGGGGAGCTGTTTTTT; CDR3: CASSQVTRLNTGELFF; size: few; D: -; V: TRBV4-1; J: TRBJ2-2
DNA: TGTGCCAGCGCCCAGGGGGCTTGGCAGCCCCAGCATTTT; CDR3: CASAQGAWQPQHF; size: few; D: TRBD1; V: TRBV18; J: TRBJ1-5
DNA: TGTGCCTGGAGACAACGCGGACTAGCGGGGTTCAATGAGCAGTTCTTC; CDR3: CAWRQRGLAGFNEQFF; size: -; D: TRBD2; V: TRBV30; J: TRBJ2-1
DNA: TGTGCCACCTTCTACCTGGAGGACTATGGCTACACCTTC; CDR3: CATFYLEDYGYTF; size: many; D: -; V: TRBV28; J: TRBJ1-2
DNA: TGTGCCAGTAGTATGGGCAGGACGGGGAGCTCTGGGGCCAACGTCCTGACTTTC; CDR3: CASSMGRTGSSGANVLTF; size: many; D: -; V: TRBV19; J: TRBJ2-6
DNA: TGTGCCAGCAGTTTACCAGGGACAATAAGGGAGCAGTACTTC; CDR3: CASSLPGTIREQYF; size: -; D: -; V: TRBV27; J: TRBJ2-7
DNA: TGTGCCAGCAGCTTAGGGCTAGGGAACACCGGGGAGCTGTTTTTT; CDR3: CASSLGLGNTGELFF; size: -; D: -; V: TRBV7-2; J: TRBJ2-2
DNA: TGTGCCAGCAGTTCTGCAGGGGAGGCTTACAATGAGCAGTTCTTC; CDR3: CASSSAGEAYNEQFF; size: once; D: -; V: TRBV28; J: TRBJ2-1
DNA: TGTGCCAGCAGCTTCCTAGCGGTGGCCTACAATGAGCAGTTCTTC; CDR3: CASSFLAVAYNEQFF; size: many; D: TRBD2; V: TRBV7-9; J: TRBJ2-1
DNA: TGTGCCAGTAGTGGACGGGACAGGGGGAAAGGCTACACCTTC; CDR3: CASSGRDRGKGYTF; size: few; D: TRBD1; V: TRBV19; J: TRBJ1-2
DNA: TGTGCCAGCAGTGACCTAGCGGGAGATTACGAGCAGTACTTC; CDR3: CASSDLAGDYEQYF; size: -; D: TRBD2; V: TRBV2; J: TRBJ2-7
DNA: TGTGCCAGCAGCAACCGGGACAGCTCCTACGAGCAGTACTTC; CDR3: CASSNRDSSYEQYF; size: -; D: TRBD1; V: TRBV9; J: TRBJ2-7
DNA: TGCGCCAGCAGCCAACCTGATATACGCACAGGCTCCCTATATTTT; CDR3: CASSQPDIRTGSLYF; size: -; D: -; V: TRBV4-1; J: TRBJ1-3
DNA: TGTGCCAGCAGCAAAAAGCCTCCCGGGACAGGAGCCTACGAGCAGTACTTC; CDR3: CASSKKPPGTGAYEQYF; size: -; D: -; V: TRBV21-1; J: TRBJ2-7
DNA: TGTGCCAGCAGTGAGAGGGGAAAACTGTTTTTT; CDR3: CASSERGKLFF; size: -; D: -; V: TRBV25-1; J: TRBJ1-4
DNA: TGTGCCAGTAGTTTAGGACTAGCAGATACGCAGTATTTT; CDR3: CASSLGLADTQYF; size: -; D: TRBD2; V: TRBV19; J: TRBJ2-3
DNA: TGTGCCAGCAGTCTTGATGCGAGCTCCTACGAGCAGTACTTC; CDR3: CASSLDASSYEQYF; size: few; D: -; V: TRBV5-6; J: TRBJ2-7
DNA: TGCAGCGTTGAAGGTTCTAGGAACTATGGCTACACCTTC; CDR3: CSVEGSRNYGYTF; size: few; D: -; V: TRBV29-1; J: TRBJ1-2
DNA: TGTGCCAGCAGCGGCGGCGGGGATACGCAGTATTTT; CDR3: CASSGGGDTQYF; size: -; D: -; V: TRBV7-9; J: TRBJ2-3
DNA: TGTGCCACCCAGGCTGCATACCTCACTGAAGCTTTCTTT; CDR3: CATQAAYLTEAFF; size: -; D: -; V: TRBV28; J: TRBJ1-1
DNA: TGTGCCAGCACCAACGGGGGGCAAGATACGCAGTATTTT; CDR3: CASTNGGQDTQYF; size: -; D: -; V: TRBV28; J: TRBJ2-3
DNA: TGTGCCAGCAGCTCCGGGACGGTCCACGAGCAGTACTTC; CDR3: CASSSGTVHEQYF; size: medium-sized; D: -; V: TRBV7-3; J: TRBJ2-7
DNA: TGCGCCAGCAGCAAAAGAGCGGACTCCAGCACAGATACGCAGTATTTT; CDR3: CASSKRADSSTDTQYF; size: many; D: -; V: TRBV4-1; J: TRBJ2-3
DNA: TGTGCCAGTAGTATAGATCCGACTGTCTATGGCTACACCTTC; CDR3: CASSIDPTVYGYTF; size: -; D: -; V: TRBV19; J: TRBJ1-2
DNA: TGTGCCAGCACCTTGAGGTCTGCGAACACTGAAGCTTTCTTT; CDR3: CASTLRSANTEAFF; size: -; D: -; V: TRBV28; J: TRBJ1-1